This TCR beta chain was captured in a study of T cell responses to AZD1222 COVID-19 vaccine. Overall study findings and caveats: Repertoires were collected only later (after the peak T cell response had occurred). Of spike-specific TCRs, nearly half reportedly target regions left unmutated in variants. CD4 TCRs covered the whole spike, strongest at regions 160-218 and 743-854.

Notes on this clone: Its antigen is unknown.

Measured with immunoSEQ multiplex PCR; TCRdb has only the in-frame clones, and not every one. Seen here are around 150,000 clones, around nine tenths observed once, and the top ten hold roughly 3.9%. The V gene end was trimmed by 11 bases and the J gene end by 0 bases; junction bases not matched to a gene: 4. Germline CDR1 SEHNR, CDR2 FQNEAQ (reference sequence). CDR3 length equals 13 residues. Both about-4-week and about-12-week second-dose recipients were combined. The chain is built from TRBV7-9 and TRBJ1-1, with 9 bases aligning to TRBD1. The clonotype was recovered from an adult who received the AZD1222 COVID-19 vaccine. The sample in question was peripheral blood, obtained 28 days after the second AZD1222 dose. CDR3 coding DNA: TGTGCCTGGACAGGGGTTATGAACACTGAAGCTTTCTTT. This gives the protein CAWTGVMNTEAFF.